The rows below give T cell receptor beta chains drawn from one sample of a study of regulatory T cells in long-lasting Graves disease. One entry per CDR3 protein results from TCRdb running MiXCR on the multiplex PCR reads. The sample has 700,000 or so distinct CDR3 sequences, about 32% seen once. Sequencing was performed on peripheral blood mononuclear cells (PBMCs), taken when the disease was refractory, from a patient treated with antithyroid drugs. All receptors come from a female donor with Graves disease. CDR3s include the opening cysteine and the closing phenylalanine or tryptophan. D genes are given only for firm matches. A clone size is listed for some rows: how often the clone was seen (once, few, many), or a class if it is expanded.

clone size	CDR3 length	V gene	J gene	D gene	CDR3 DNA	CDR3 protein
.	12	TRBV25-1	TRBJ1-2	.	TGTGCCAGCAGTGATCGGGGTAATGGCTACACCTTC	CASSDRGNGYTF
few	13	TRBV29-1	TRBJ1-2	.	TGCAGCGGACGGACAGTGCTGGACTATGGCTACACCTTC	CSGRTVLDYGYTF
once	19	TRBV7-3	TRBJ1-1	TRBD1	TGTGCCAGCAGCCAAGGGTTTTTGGGACAGGGGCCCATGAACACTGAAGCTTTCTTT	CASSQGFLGQGPMNTEAFF
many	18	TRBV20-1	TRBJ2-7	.	TGCAGTGCTACTGGAACGAGACGACCGGGCGAAATGATCGACGAGCAGTACTTC	CSATGTRRPGEMIDEQYF
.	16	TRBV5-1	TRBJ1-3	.	TGCGCCAGCAGCTCGACCGCGGAAGGTATTGGAAACACCATATATTTT	CASSSTAEGIGNTIYF
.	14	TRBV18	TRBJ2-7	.	TGTGCCAGCTCACGAAACCGGGACTCCTACGAGCAGTACTTC	CASSRNRDSYEQYF
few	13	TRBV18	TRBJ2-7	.	TGTGCCAGCTCACCCGACCCCCGGAACGAGCAGTACTTC	CASSPDPRNEQYF
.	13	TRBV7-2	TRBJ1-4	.	TGTGCCAGCAGCTTACCACCCCTTGAAAAACTGTTTTTT	CASSLPPLEKLFF
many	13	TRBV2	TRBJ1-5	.	TGTGCCAGCAAAGGGGCTAGCAATCAGCCCCAGCATTTT	CASKGASNQPQHF
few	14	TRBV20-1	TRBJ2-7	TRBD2	TGCAGTGCTGAAAGGACTAGCGGGACCTACGAGCAGTACTTC	CSAERTSGTYEQYF
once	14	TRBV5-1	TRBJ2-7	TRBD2	TGTGCCAGCAGCCAACTAGCGGCCCTGGACGAGCAGTACTTC	CASSQLAALDEQYF
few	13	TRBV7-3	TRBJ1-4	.	TGTGCCAGCAGCTTTGGTATTGGTGAAAAACTGTTTTTT	CASSFGIGEKLFF
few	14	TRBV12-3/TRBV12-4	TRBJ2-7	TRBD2	TGTGCCAGCAGTTTAGCCGGGAGGGTAGACGAGCAGTACTTC	CASSLAGRVDEQYF
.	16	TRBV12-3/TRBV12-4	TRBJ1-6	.	TGTGCCAGCTCAGCTCGAGCTCCTGGGGAGAATTCACCCCTCCACTTT	CASSARAPGENSPLHF
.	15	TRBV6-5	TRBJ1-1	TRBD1	TGTGCCAGCAGTTACTTCGGGACAGCCAACACTGAAGCTTTCTTT	CASSYFGTANTEAFF
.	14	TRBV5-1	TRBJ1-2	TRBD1	TGCGCCAGCAGCTTGGAGGGACAGGGCCATGGCTACACCTTC	CASSLEGQGHGYTF
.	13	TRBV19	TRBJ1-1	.	TGTGCCAGTATCTTACGGGAGAACACTGAAGCTTTCTTT	CASILRENTEAFF
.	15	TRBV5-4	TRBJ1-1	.	TGTGCCAGCAGCTTGGTTGGGGTTGGGAGCACTGAAGCTTTCTTT	CASSLVGVGSTEAFF
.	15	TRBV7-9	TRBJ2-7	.	TGTGCCAGCAGCTTACGCTCTAGCGATAGCTACGAGCAGTACTTC	CASSLRSSDSYEQYF
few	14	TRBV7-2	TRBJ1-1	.	TGTGCCAGCAGCTTAGCGCTCGGGGCCGCTGAAGCTTTCTTT	CASSLALGAAEAFF
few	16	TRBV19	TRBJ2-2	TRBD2	TGTGCCAGCCGCCACGGACTAGCGGGAGACACCGGGGAGCTGTTTTTT	CASRHGLAGDTGELFF
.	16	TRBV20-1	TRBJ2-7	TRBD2	TGCAGTGCTAGAGATCCGTTTCTAGCGGGAGACTACGAGCAGTACTTC	CSARDPFLAGDYEQYF
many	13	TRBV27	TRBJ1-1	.	TGTGCCAGCAGTTTACTTCCGAACACTGAAGCTTTCTTT	CASSLLPNTEAFF
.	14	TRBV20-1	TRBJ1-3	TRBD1	TGCAGTGCTAGAACAGGGGGCCTTGGAAACACCATATATTTT	CSARTGGLGNTIYF
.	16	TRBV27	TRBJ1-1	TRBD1	TGTGCCAGCAGAATTATGACAGGGACGGGGCACACTGAAGCTTTCTTT	CASRIMTGTGHTEAFF